Listed below are T cell receptor beta chains from one sample, sequenced in a study of CD8 T cells in Susac syndrome. MiXCR was run by TCRdb on the immunoSEQ multiplex PCR reads, yielding one entry per CDR3 protein. The sample shows approximately 150,000 distinct CDR3 sequences, 90% to 96% of them seen only once. Sequenced input: CD4+ T cells from PBMCs. Receptors were obtained from a human donor with Susac syndrome. The CDR3 runs from the conserved cysteine through the conserved F or W. Each record gives: V gene, J gene, D gene, CDR3 DNA, CDR3 protein. The D gene is left open where the match is weak.

TRBV5-1	TRBJ2-7	.	TGCGCCAGCAGCGTGGACCTCGCTGAGGGGGAGCAGTACTTC	CASSVDLAEGEQYF
TRBV2	TRBJ1-2	TRBD1	TGTGCCAGCAATCCACAGGGGGCTGGCTATGGCTACACCTTC	CASNPQGAGYGYTF
TRBV19	TRBJ2-3	TRBD1	TGTGCCAGCCTGGACAGGGGCCGAAGCACAGATACGCAGTATTTT	CASLDRGRSTDTQYF
TRBV3-1	TRBJ1-5	.	TGTGCCAGCAGTAAGGGCTTGAGCAATCAGCCCCAGCATTTT	CASSKGLSNQPQHF
TRBV12-3/TRBV12-4	TRBJ1-2	.	TGTGCCAGCAGTTTGAAGATCGTTTCGGTTGGCTACACCTTC	CASSLKIVSVGYTF
TRBV4-1	TRBJ2-1	TRBD2	TGCGCCAGCAGCCAAGATGGCGGGAGCTCCTACAATGAGCAGTTCTTC	CASSQDGGSSYNEQFF
TRBV5-1	TRBJ2-1	TRBD1	TGCGCCAGCAGTTTGACAGGGTCCGGGGAGCAGTTCTTC	CASSLTGSGEQFF
TRBV15	TRBJ2-3	.	TGTGCCACCAGCAGAGGAGTCTTGGTCGGGGATACGCAGTATTTT	CATSRGVLVGDTQYF
TRBV15	TRBJ2-3	.	TGTGCCACCAGGTCCAGATCTAGCACAGATACGCAGTATTTT	CATRSRSSTDTQYF
TRBV20-1	TRBJ1-1	.	TGCAGTGTCCAGGTTAACACTGAAGCTTTCTTT	CSVQVNTEAFF
TRBV12-3/TRBV12-4	TRBJ2-2	.	TGTGCCAGCAGTTTTTTTACCGGGGAGCTGTTTTTT	CASSFFTGELFF
TRBV29-1	TRBJ2-1	.	TGCAGCGTTGAGAGGGGGAGGCATGAGCAGTTCTTC	CSVERGRHEQFF
TRBV29-1	TRBJ2-3	.	TGCAGCGGCACTAGCAGTTACTACACAGATACGCAGTATTTT	CSGTSSYYTDTQYF
TRBV6-2/TRBV6-3	TRBJ2-5	TRBD2	TGTGCCAGCACCTCAGGTAGCGGGAGCTCCCGGGAGACCCAGTACTTC	CASTSGSGSSRETQYF
TRBV15	TRBJ1-3	.	TGTGCCACCAGCCGGGGGAGAATCTCTGGAAACACCATATATTTT	CATSRGRISGNTIYF
TRBV2	TRBJ2-7	TRBD2	TGTGCCACACAGGAACTAGCGGGAATCTCCTACGAGCAGTACTTC	CATQELAGISYEQYF
TRBV15	TRBJ1-4	.	TGTGCCACCAGCACCTTCCTTGCAACTAATGAAAAACTGTTTTTT	CATSTFLATNEKLFF